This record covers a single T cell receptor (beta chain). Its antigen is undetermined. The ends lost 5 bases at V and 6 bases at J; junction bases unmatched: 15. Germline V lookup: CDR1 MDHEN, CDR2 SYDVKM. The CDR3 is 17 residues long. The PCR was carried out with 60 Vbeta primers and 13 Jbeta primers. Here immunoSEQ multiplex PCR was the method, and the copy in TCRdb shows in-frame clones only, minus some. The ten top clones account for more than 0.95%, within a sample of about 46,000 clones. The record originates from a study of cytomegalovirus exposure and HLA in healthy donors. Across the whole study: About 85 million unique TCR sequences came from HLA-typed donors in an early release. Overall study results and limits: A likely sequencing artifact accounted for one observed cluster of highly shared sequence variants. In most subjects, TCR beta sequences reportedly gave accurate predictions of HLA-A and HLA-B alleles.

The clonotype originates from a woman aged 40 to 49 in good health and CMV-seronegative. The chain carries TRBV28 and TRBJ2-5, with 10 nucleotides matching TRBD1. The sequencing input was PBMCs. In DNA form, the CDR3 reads TGTGCCAGCAGTGAAGAGAAAAAGGGACAGGGGAGCAAGACCCAGTACTTC. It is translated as CASSEEKKGQGSKTQYF.